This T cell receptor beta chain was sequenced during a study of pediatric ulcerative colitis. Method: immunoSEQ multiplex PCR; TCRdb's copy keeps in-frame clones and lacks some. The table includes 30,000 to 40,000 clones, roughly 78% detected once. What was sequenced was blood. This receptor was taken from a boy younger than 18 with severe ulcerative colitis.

CDR3 amino acids: CASSLLETNYGYTF. The CDR3 DNA follows: TGTGCCAGCAGCTTGCTGGAGACGAACTATGGCTACACCTTC. The chain is built from TRBV5-6 and TRBJ1-2; D is undetermined. V lost 1 base and J 2 bases, leaving 9 bases between the germline ends. The CDR3 is made up of 14 amino acids. Germline CDR1 and CDR2: SGHDT and YYEEEE.